This T cell receptor (beta chain) was identified during a study of CD8 T cells in ankylosing spondylitis. General study findings and limits: The authors reported significant enrichment of disease-linked clones in matched ankylosing spondylitis synovial fluid. The study identified a TCR beta motif of 7 or 8 highly homologous variants that appeared characteristic of ankylosing spondylitis blood.

The V gene lost 10 bases and the J gene lost 2 bases, with 9 bases spanning the gap. Germline V gives CDR1 MNHEY, CDR2 SVGAGI. This CDR3 comprises 11 residues. The sample holds a few counts of this clonotype. Its cognate antigen is unknown. Making the TCR beta libraries involved quantitative 5'-RACE with molecular barcodes. TCRdb fed the 5' RACE reads into MiXCR, producing one record per CDR3 protein. Found here are approximately 290,000 distinct CDR3 sequences, around 21% of them singletons; the top ten hold about 3.7%. Sample: blood, either unsorted or a sorted T cell fraction (not recorded which). This sequence was found in a female donor with ankylosing spondylitis or in good health (not recorded which). The chain links TRBV6-5 to TRBJ2-7; D is ambiguous. The CDR3 region is CATGRAYEQYF. The CDR3 coding sequence is TGTGCCACCGGGCGAGCCTACGAGCAGTACTTC.